Each of the 30 T cell receptor beta chains below was sequenced from the same sample in a study of blood T cell repertoires in COVID-19. The method was immunoSEQ multiplex PCR; TCRdb's version includes in-frame clones alone and lacks a portion of them. The repertoire has fewer than 250,000 clones, about 80% of them found once; the top ten carry approximately 1.8%. Sequencing was performed on PBMCs or T cells enriched from blood (not recorded which). Receptors originate from a man aged 60 to 69 who had recovered from COVID-19.

The chain is built from TRBV7-2 and TRBJ2-5; 8 bases are shared with TRBD1. Germline CDR1 and CDR2: SGHTA and FQGNSA. V lost 4 bases to trimming and J lost 0 bases; unmatched junction nucleotides: 4. The CDR3 consists of 15 residues. The CDR3 sequence: CASSWTGTNQETQYF. CDR3 DNA sequence: TGTGCCAGCAGCTGGACAGGGACGAACCAAGAGACCCAGTACTTC.

This sequence joins TRBV30 and TRBJ2-7, with 8 bases lining up with TRBD2. This CDR3 spans 13 amino acids. CDR1 and CDR2 from the germline V gene are GTSNPN and SVGIG (reference sequence). Losses at the gene ends were 5 bases for V and 5 bases for J; bases not matched to a gene: 8. The CDR3, as DNA: TGTGCCTGGGCCGGGGGGGGTTGGGACGAGCAGTACTTC. It yields the protein CAWAGGGWDEQYF. The full variable domain, in which reference TRBV30 and TRBJ2-7 provide the parts outside the CDR3, is SQTIHQWPATLVQPVGSPLSLECTVEGTSNPNLYWYRQAAGRGLQLLFYSVGIGQISSEVPQNLSASRPQDRQFILSSKKLLLSDSGFYLCAWAGGGWDEQYFGPGTRLTVT.

The chain employs TRBV4-3 and TRBJ1-2, with D hard to call. The CDR3 is made up of 16 amino acids. Deletions cut 1 base from V and 1 base from J, with 13 bases between. Germline loops: CDR1 LGHNA, CDR2 YSLEER. The CDR3 coding sequence is TGCGCCAGCAGCCAAGTCTCGGGAGTTGATAACTATGGCTACACCTTC. As protein: CASSQVSGVDNYGYTF.

This clone appeared a few times. V is TRBV3-1 (or the pseudogene TRBV3-2) and J is TRBJ1-2; D gene ambiguous. The CDR3 spans 13 residues. V was cut by 1 base and J by 5 bases, with 8 bases left in between. Germline V gene lookup returns CDR1 LGHDT and CDR2 YNNKEL (reference sequence). The CDR3 region has the DNA TGTGCCAGCAGCCAAGGACTAATATATGGCTACACCTTC. Protein product: CASSQGLIYGYTF.

This chain links TRBV5-6 with TRBJ1-1; D gene ambiguous. This CDR3 comprises 13 residues. V lost 4 bases, J lost 0 bases, and 7 bases lay in between. The germline V gene encodes CDR1 SGHDT and CDR2 YYEEEE. Written as DNA, the CDR3 is TGTGCCAGCAGCGCCGGGGTGAACACTGAAGCTTTCTTT. Amino acids: CASSAGVNTEAFF.

The V and J genes are TRBV23-1 and TRBJ1-2; D ambiguous. TRBV23-1 is an ORF, and what it does is uncertain. This CDR3 region has 14 residues. Trimming took off 6 bases at V and 6 bases at J, with 17 bases between the two ends. In DNA form, the CDR3 reads TGCGCCAGCAGCCCAACAAGGGAGGGCGATGGCTACACCTTC. As protein: CASSPTREGDGYTF.

In regard to this clone: The sample carries other DNA sequences with the same CDR3. The genes are TRBV9 and TRBJ2-7; D perhaps matches TRBD1 (5 bases). The V gene lost 0 bases and the J gene lost 4 bases, with 11 bases spanning the gap. There are 14 residues in the CDR3. The germline V gene has CDR1 SGDLS and CDR2 YYNGEE. CDR3 nucleotides: TGTGCCAGCAGCGTAGACGCCAGGGTGTACGAGCAGTACTTC. As protein: CASSVDARVYEQYF.

V usage is TRBV21-1 and J usage is TRBJ1-3. TRBV21-1 is deemed a pseudogene. The CDR3 is 15 residues long. The CDR3 coding sequence is TGTGCCAGCAGCAAAGTTCCGGGGACTGGAAACACCATATATTTT. It translates to CASSKVPGTGNTIYF.

This chain links TRBV19 with TRBJ2-2; 7 nucleotides agree with TRBD1. V was clipped by 4 bases and J by 3 bases; unmatched bases: 5. The CDR3 runs to 15 residues. From germline, CDR1 is LNHDA and CDR2 SQIVND (reference sequence). CDR3 DNA: TGTGCCAGTAGTAGAGGGGGCGCGGACACCGGGGAGCTGTTTTTT. Translating gives CASSRGGADTGELFF.

The chain is built from TRBV12-3 or TRBV12-4 and TRBJ1-2, with a weak D call TRBD1 (6 bases). Trimming took off 5 bases at V and 10 bases at J, with 14 bases between the two ends. The CDR3 totals 12 residues. The CDR3 DNA is TGTGCCAGCAGTGGGTCAGGGGCAGACTACACCTTC. Translating gives CASSGSGADYTF.

Only one count was recorded for this clone. This rearrangement joins TRBV10-3 to TRBJ1-3; D not certain. The CDR3 covers 17 residues. CDR1 and CDR2 from the germline V gene are ENHRY and SYGVKD. Trimming pared 0 bases from V and 0 bases from J, leaving 12 bases between. The CDR3 DNA follows: TGTGCCATCAGTGAGTCAAAGAGCGGGGTCTCTGGAAACACCATATATTTT. Its translation: CAISESKSGVSGNTIYF.

This clone is a singleton in its sample. This rearrangement joins TRBV19 to TRBJ1-6; perhaps TRBD1 as D (5 bases). The germline V and J ends were trimmed by 6 bases and 2 bases, with 20 bases remaining between them. This CDR3 is built from 18 residues. Germline assignment: CDR1 LNHDA and CDR2 SQIVND (reference sequence). CDR3 residues: CASRGGAGQFPYNSPLHF. In DNA form, the CDR3 reads TGTGCCAGTAGAGGTGGGGCCGGCCAGTTCCCCTATAATTCACCCCTCCACTTT.

V is TRBV3-1 (or the pseudogene TRBV3-2) and J is TRBJ1-2; TRBD1 might be the D (5 bases). The CDR3 sequence is 15 residues long. V lost 0 bases to trimming and J lost 7 bases, with 15 bases between them. Germline lookup yields CDR1 LGHDT and CDR2 YNNKEL (reference sequence). This CDR3 is CASSQDRQGRGGYTF. DNA for the CDR3: TGTGCCAGCAGCCAAGATAGGCAGGGCCGTGGTGGCTACACCTTC.

The chain is built from TRBV19 and TRBJ1-5, with a tentative D call TRBD1 (5 bases). With 2 bases removed from V and 0 bases from J, the gap between germline ends came to 17 bases. This CDR3 comprises 18 residues. The germline gives CDR1 LNHDA, CDR2 SQIVND (reference sequence). CDR3 protein: CASSIRPRGTDSNQPQHF. The CDR3 DNA is TGTGCCAGTAGTATACGCCCCCGGGGGACGGATAGCAATCAGCCCCAGCATTTT. Combining the CDR3 with reference TRBV19 and TRBJ1-5 gives the whole variable domain DGGITQSPKYLFRKEGQNVTLSCEQNLNHDAMYWYRQDPGQGLRLIYYSQIVNDFQKGDIAEGYSVSREKKESFPLTVTSAQKNPTAFYLCASSIRPRGTDSNQPQHFGDGTRLSIL.

DNA of the CDR3: TGTGCCACCAGTGACCAAGGGACAGAAGGAAACACCATATATTTT. Encoded protein: CATSDQGTEGNTIYF. This chain joins TRBV24-1 and TRBJ1-3, with 7 bases aligning to TRBD1. The CDR3 covers 15 residues. Germline lookup yields CDR1 KGHDR and CDR2 SFDVKD. V shed 4 bases and J 4 bases; nucleotides not matched to a gene: 6.

This chain joins TRBV5-1 and TRBJ1-3; no clear D. CDR1 is SGHRS and CDR2 is YFSETQ in the germline V gene. This CDR3 spans 16 amino acids. The V end lost 0 bases, the J end lost 0 bases, and 10 bases lay between the germline ends. The CDR3 DNA follows: TGCGCCAGCAGCTTGGCAGCGGCCTACTCTGGAAACACCATATATTTT. This encodes CASSLAAAYSGNTIYF.

Remarks on this clone: At the DNA level, this CDR3 is encoded by other sequences in the same sample as well. The CDR3 here is CASSLGGQMNTEAFF. DNA of the CDR3: TGTGCCAGCAGCTTAGGCGGGCAGATGAACACTGAAGCTTTCTTT. The genes are TRBV11-3 and TRBJ1-1; no clear D. The CDR3 is 15 amino acids. CDR1 SGHNT and CDR2 YENEEA come from the germline V gene. V dropped 1 base and J dropped 0 bases, with 9 bases sitting between them.

The chain is built from TRBV3-1 (or the pseudogene TRBV3-2) and TRBJ1-5; possibly TRBD1 for D (5 bases). Between the trimmed V and J ends, which lost 6 bases and 4 bases, there was a span of 13 bases. Looked up from germline, CDR1 is LGHDT and CDR2 is YNNKEL (reference sequence). This CDR3 is built from 14 residues. CDR3 in amino acids: CASSLQGRNQPQHF. For the CDR3, the DNA is TGTGCCAGCAGTCTCCAGGGTCGGAATCAGCCCCAGCATTTT.

The chain has TRBV6-5 and TRBJ1-5, with D possibly TRBD1 on 5 matching bases. Germline lookup yields CDR1 MNHEY and CDR2 SVGAGI. V was pared by 9 bases and J by 6 bases, with 15 bases between. This CDR3 has 13 residues. The CDR3 DNA follows: TGTGCCAGTCGGGAGGGGCCGAGTCAGCCCCAGCATTTT. It codes for CASREGPSQPQHF.

J is TRBJ2-2 and V is TRBV15; TRBD2 aligns across 12 bases. Trimming at V came to 4 bases and at J to 5 bases, leaving 11 bases not matched to a gene. Germline V CDR1 and CDR2: LNHNV, YYDKDF (reference sequence). The CDR3 totals 18 residues. The CDR3, as DNA: TGTGCCACCAGCACTCCATCTAGCGGGGGGGCTCGTACCGGGGAGCTGTTTTTT. This gives the protein CATSTPSSGGARTGELFF.

A single count supports this clone. The chain links TRBV2 to TRBJ1-4; 7 nucleotides line up with TRBD1. In germline, CDR1 is SNHLY, CDR2 FYNNEI. The V segment lost 6 bases and the J segment 3 bases; nucleotides outside the gene matches: 4. The length of the CDR3 is 14 residues. CDR3 amino acids: CASRNRGPNEKLFF. The CDR3 DNA sequence: TGTGCCAGCAGGAACAGGGGCCCTAATGAAAAACTGTTTTTT.

The V and J genes are TRBV6-2 or TRBV6-3 and TRBJ1-1; the D is unclear. The V and J ends lost 5 bases and 3 bases respectively, with 13 bases between them. CDR3 length: 14 residues. Germline V gene lookup returns CDR1 MNHEY and CDR2 SVGEGT. CDR3 in DNA: TGTGCCAGCAGTCCCCTGGACTATTACACTGAAGCTTTCTTT. Its protein is CASSPLDYYTEAFF.

The rearrangement joins TRBV18 to TRBJ1-2; D might be TRBD1 (5 bases). Trimming removed 4 bases from V and 7 bases from J, with 13 bases in between. The CDR3 extends over 13 amino acids. Germline CDR1 and CDR2: KGHSH and LQKENI. CDR3 sequence: CASSLREAVGYTF. DNA of the CDR3: TGTGCCAGCTCACTCAGGGAGGCGGTTGGCTACACCTTC.

The gene calls are TRBV24-1 and TRBJ2-3; 11 nucleotides match TRBD2. Germline V gene data show CDR1 as KGHDR and CDR2 as SFDVKD. V lost 6 bases and J lost 7; bases outside the gene matches: 5. The CDR3 runs 14 residues. The DNA for the CDR3 is TGTGCCACCAGTCCTAGCGGGGGGTCCTATACGCAGTATTTT. Protein sequence: CATSPSGGSYTQYF.

This clone was counted many times. This sequence joins TRBV2 and TRBJ2-1; 7 nucleotides agree with TRBD1. The CDR3 is made up of 14 amino acids. Trimming at V came to 2 bases and at J to 4 bases, leaving 2 bases not matched to a gene. The germline CDR1 and CDR2 sequences are SNHLY and FYNNEI. This CDR3 reads CASSERGQYNEQFF. CDR3 nucleotides: TGTGCCAGCAGTGAAAGGGGACAGTACAATGAGCAGTTCTTC.

This clone was counted a single time. CDR3 protein: CASSSERGELADTQYF. The CDR3 DNA follows: TGTGCCAGTAGTAGTGAGCGGGGGGAGCTGGCAGATACGCAGTATTTT. This chain links TRBV19 with TRBJ2-3; TRBD2 agrees at 9 bases. The CDR3 has 16 amino acids. CDR1 is LNHDA, CDR2 SQIVND, per germline (reference sequence). V shed 4 bases, J shed 4 bases, and the junction held 9 bases outside the gene matches.

The chain is built from TRBV6-5 and TRBJ1-4; D might be TRBD1 (6 bases). The CDR3 contains 13 residues. V dropped 8 bases and J dropped 8 bases, with 15 bases sitting between them. Germline V gene lookup returns CDR1 MNHEY and CDR2 SVGAGI. CDR3 sequence (DNA): TGTGCCAGCCGCCAGGACAGCGGAGAAAAACTGTTTTTT. It yields the protein CASRQDSGEKLFF.

V gene TRBV4-3 combines with J gene TRBJ1-5; TRBD1 might be the D (6 bases). From germline, CDR1 is LGHNA and CDR2 YSLEER. The CDR3 is 13 residues long. The ends were cut back, 4 bases at V and 5 bases at J, with 9 bases in the middle. The CDR3 sequence: CASSPRTDQPQHF. The CDR3 DNA is TGCGCCAGCAGCCCCAGGACAGATCAGCCCCAGCATTTT.

V gene TRBV5-1 combines with J gene TRBJ2-5; TRBD2 aligns across 10 bases. The length of the CDR3 is 14 residues. V was pared by 2 bases and J by 5 bases, with 3 bases of the junction left unmatched. Germline CDR1 SGHRS, CDR2 YFSETQ. CDR3 protein: CASSLAGGLETQYF. DNA of the CDR3: TGCGCCAGCAGCTTAGCGGGGGGGCTTGAGACCCAGTACTTC.

The rearrangement joins TRBV19 to TRBJ1-5; 7 bases align to TRBD1. Germline CDR1 LNHDA, CDR2 SQIVND (reference sequence). The length of the CDR3 is 15 residues. J gave up 0 bases and V 6 bases, and 5 bases lay outside the gene matches. This CDR3 is CASSSTGFSNQPQHF. The CDR3 DNA sequence: TGTGCCAGTAGCTCGACAGGGTTTAGCAATCAGCCCCAGCATTTT.